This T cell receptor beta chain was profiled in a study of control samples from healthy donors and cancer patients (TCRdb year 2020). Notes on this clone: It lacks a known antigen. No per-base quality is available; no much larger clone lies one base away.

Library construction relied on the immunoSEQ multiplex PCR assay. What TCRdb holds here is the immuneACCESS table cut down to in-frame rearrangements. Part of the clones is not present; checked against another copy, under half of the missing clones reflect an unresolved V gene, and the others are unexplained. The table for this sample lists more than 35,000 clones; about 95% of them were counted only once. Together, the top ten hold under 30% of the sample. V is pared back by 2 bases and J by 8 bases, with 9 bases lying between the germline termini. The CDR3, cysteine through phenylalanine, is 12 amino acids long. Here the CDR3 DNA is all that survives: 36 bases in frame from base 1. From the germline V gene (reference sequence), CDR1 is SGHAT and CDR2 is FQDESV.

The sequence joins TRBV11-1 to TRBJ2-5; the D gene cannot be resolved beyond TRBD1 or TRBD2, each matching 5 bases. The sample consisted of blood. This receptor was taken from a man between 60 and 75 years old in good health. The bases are TGTGCCAGCAGCTTATATAGGGACACCCAGTACTTC. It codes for CASSLYRDTQYF.